Described below is a single T cell receptor (beta chain) sequence and its context. What it recognizes is unknown. Per germline, CDR1 MNHEY and CDR2 SVGAGI. The germline V and J ends were trimmed by 6 bases and 2 bases, with 7 bases remaining between them. The CDR3 is made up of 12 amino acids. The table came from immunoSEQ multiplex PCR; TCRdb's copy has only in-frame clones and leaves some out. The sample consists of fewer than 25,000 clones, under 80% of them appearing once. The record originates from a study of CD4 T cells in relation to SARS-CoV-2 and coronaviruses. Study details: TCR beta CDR3s were sequenced after approximately ten-day antigen culture of PBMCs.

CD4+ T cells from unexposed donors were obtained before the COVID-19 pandemic (2011-2018). After ten to eleven days of culture, CD4+ T cells were isolated. Cells permitting, SARS-CoV-2 S/N and four cold-coronavirus spikes were tested on unexposed-donor CD4+ T cells. Sequences were obtained from CD4+ T cells from PBMCs, cultured in vitro. V gene TRBV6-5 combines with J gene TRBJ1-2; D is perhaps TRBD1 (6 bases). This clonotype was obtained from a human donor in good health. CDR3 sequence (DNA): TGTGCCAGCAGGGACAGCAACTATGGCTACACCTTC. Translating gives CASRDSNYGYTF.